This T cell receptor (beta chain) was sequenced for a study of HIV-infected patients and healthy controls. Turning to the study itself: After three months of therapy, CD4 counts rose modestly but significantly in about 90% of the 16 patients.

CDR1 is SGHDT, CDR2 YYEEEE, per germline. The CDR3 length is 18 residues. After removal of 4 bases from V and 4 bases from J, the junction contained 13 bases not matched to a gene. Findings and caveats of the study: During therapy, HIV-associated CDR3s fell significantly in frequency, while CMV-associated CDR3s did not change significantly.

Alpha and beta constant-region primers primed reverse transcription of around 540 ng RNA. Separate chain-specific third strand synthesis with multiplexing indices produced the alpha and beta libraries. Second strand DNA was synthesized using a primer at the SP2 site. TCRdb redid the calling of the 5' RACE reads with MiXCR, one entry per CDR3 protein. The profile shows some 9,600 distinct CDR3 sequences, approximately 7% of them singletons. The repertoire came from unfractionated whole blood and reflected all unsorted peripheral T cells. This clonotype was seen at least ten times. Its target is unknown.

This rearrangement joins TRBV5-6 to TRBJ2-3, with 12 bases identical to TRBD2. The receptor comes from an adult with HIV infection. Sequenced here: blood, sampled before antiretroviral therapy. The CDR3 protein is CASSSSGLAGFRADTQYF. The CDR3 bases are TGTGCCAGCAGCAGCTCCGGACTAGCGGGGTTTCGAGCAGATACGCAGTATTTT.